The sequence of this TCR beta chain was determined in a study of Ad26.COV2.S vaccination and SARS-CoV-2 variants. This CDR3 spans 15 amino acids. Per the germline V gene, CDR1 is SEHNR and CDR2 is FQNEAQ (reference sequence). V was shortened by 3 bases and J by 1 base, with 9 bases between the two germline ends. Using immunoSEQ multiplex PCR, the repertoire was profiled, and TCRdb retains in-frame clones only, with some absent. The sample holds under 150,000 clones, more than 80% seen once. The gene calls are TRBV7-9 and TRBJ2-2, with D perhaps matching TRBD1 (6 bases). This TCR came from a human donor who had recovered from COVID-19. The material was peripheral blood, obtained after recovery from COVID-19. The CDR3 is CASSFLGQNTGELFF. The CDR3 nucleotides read TGTGCCAGCAGCTTTTTGGGACAGAACACCGGGGAGCTGTTTTTT.